This section outlines one TCR beta chain sequence together with its context. Antigen specificity is unknown. Different DNA sequences within this sample yield the same CDR3. This sample is drawn from a study of beta chain features in type 1 diabetes. Study-level findings and limits: Type 1 diabetes patients had fewer VDJ junction insertions and more deletions. All four CD4+ subsets of Type 1 diabetes patients contained TCRB CDR3s that were moderately but significantly shorter.

Of the isolated RNA, all was reverse transcribed, and so the sequenced material was expressed TCRB transcripts. Some clones are missing from TCRdb's copy, which holds only in-frame ones; the method was immunoSEQ multiplex PCR. Here the sample spans some 640,000 clones, more than 13% being singletons. The CDR3 runs 15 residues. The ends were cut back, 0 bases at V and 3 bases at J, with 10 bases in the middle. CDR1 SGHTA and CDR2 FQGNSA come from the germline V gene. This chain connects TRBV7-2 to TRBJ2-3; perhaps TRBD1 as D (5 bases). The TCR comes from a man aged 18 to 30 with type 1 diabetes. Sequencing input: naive CD4+ T cells from blood. The CDR3 here is CASSLAGPGTDTQYF. The CDR3 DNA sequence: TGTGCCAGCAGCTTAGCGGGGCCAGGGACAGATACGCAGTATTTT.